This entry lists 20 T cell receptor beta chains sequenced from one sample in a study of beta chain features in type 1 diabetes. Isolated RNA was reverse transcribed in full, so expressed TCRB transcripts were sequenced. Sequencing used immunoSEQ multiplex PCR; TCRdb keeps in-frame clones, though not all of them. The table records about 150,000 clones, 11% of them present only once. The specimen was central memory CD4+ T cells from blood. Receptors were obtained from a young man in good health.

This clone was found many times. The chain is built from TRBV7-2 and TRBJ1-2, with 10 bases identical to TRBD1. There are 13 residues in the CDR3. J was trimmed by 8 bases and V by 5 bases; bases with no gene match: 5. Germline values: CDR1 SGHTA, CDR2 FQGNSA. Here the CDR3 reads CASSLDRGQGYTF. For the CDR3, the DNA is TGTGCCAGCAGCCTCGACAGGGGGCAAGGCTACACCTTC.

This clone was counted many times. The same CDR3 also results from other DNA sequences found in this sample. V usage is TRBV9 and J usage is TRBJ2-1, with no clear D. Trimming pared 0 bases from V and 5 bases from J, leaving 0 bases between. Germline V gene data show CDR1 as SGDLS and CDR2 as YYNGEE. The CDR3 runs 11 residues. CDR3 DNA: TGTGCCAGCAGCGTAGACAATGAGCAGTTCTTC. Translated, it gives CASSVDNEQFF.

The chain is built from TRBV25-1 and TRBJ2-5, with 8 bases matching TRBD2. V shed 6 bases, J shed 1 base, and the junction held 4 bases outside the gene matches. The CDR3 has 14 amino acids. Germline V gene lookup returns CDR1 MGHDK and CDR2 SYGVNS. This CDR3 reads CASSLAGSQETQYF. CDR3 DNA: TGTGCCAGCAGCCTAGCGGGCTCCCAAGAGACCCAGTACTTC.

This clone was counted only a few times. This rearrangement joins TRBV18 to TRBJ2-7, with 9 bases identical to TRBD1. J was trimmed by 5 bases and V by 3 bases; bases with no gene match: 8. The length of the CDR3 is 15 residues. Germline CDR1 and CDR2: KGHSH and LQKENI. CDR3 residues: CASSPGQGSRNEQYF. CDR3 coding DNA: TGTGCCAGCTCACCCGGACAGGGGTCCAGGAACGAGCAGTACTTC.

A remark on this clone: The sample holds other DNA sequences that translate to the same CDR3. The CDR3 loop is CASSVVGQLTGELFF. CDR3 sequence (DNA): TGTGCCAGCAGCGTAGTAGGACAGCTGACCGGGGAGCTGTTTTTT. The rearrangement uses TRBV9 and TRBJ2-2, with D possibly being TRBD1 (6 bases). Trimming stripped 0 bases from V and 5 bases from J, with 11 bases between. Per germline, CDR1 SGDLS and CDR2 YYNGEE. The CDR3 extends over 15 amino acids.

This clone has more than one count but fewer than ten. V is TRBV29-1 and J is TRBJ1-1; the D is unclear. This CDR3 is built from 14 residues. V was cut by 3 bases and J by 0 bases, with 11 bases left in between. Germline V gene lookup returns CDR1 SQVTM and CDR2 ANQGSEA. CDR3 amino acids: CSVDLGQVNTEAFF. The CDR3 nucleotides read TGCAGCGTTGATTTAGGGCAGGTGAACACTGAAGCTTTCTTT.

This clone has only a few counts. The chain employs TRBV4-3 and TRBJ2-1; tentatively, D is TRBD1 (6 bases). The CDR3 runs 14 residues. The germline V gene has CDR1 LGHNA and CDR2 YSLEER. V lost 1 base to trimming and J lost 9 bases, with 13 bases between them. In DNA, the CDR3 is TGCGCCAGCAGCCAAGGCCACCAGGGGCGTGAGCAGTTCTTC. As protein: CASSQGHQGREQFF.

The gene calls are TRBV4-3 and TRBJ1-1; D is unresolved. Germline values: CDR1 LGHNA, CDR2 YSLEER. The V end was cut by 1 base, the J end by 4 bases, with 4 bases between. The CDR3 sequence is 12 residues long. CDR3 DNA sequence: TGCGCCAGCAGCCAAGGGAGCACTGAAGCTTTCTTT. This encodes CASSQGSTEAFF.

V usage is TRBV5-6 and J usage is TRBJ1-2; tentatively, D is TRBD1 (5 bases). V was trimmed by 4 bases and J by 7 bases, leaving 17 bases between them. CDR3 length: 14 amino acids. Germline V gene data show CDR1 as SGHDT and CDR2 as YYEEEE. CDR3 nucleotide sequence: TGTGCCAGCAGCCCGGGGACCCTCGGACGTGGCTACACCTTC. This encodes CASSPGTLGRGYTF.

The chain employs TRBV6-1 and TRBJ2-1; D is possibly TRBD1 (5 bases). CDR3 size: 13 residues. V was trimmed by 10 bases and J by 3 bases, leaving 13 bases between them. Germline values: CDR1 MNHNS, CDR2 SASEGT. The CDR3 reads CAIRAPGYNEQFF. The CDR3 DNA is TGTGCCATCAGGGCCCCCGGCTACAATGAGCAGTTCTTC.

By proportion, this clone is medium-sized. The chain couples TRBV10-3 to TRBJ2-7, with 10 positions matching TRBD2. The CDR3 runs to 11 residues. The junction had 0 bases not matched to a gene; V was cut back by 9 bases and J by 4 bases. The V gene's germline CDR1 is ENHRY and CDR2 SYGVKD. The CDR3 sequence is CAIAGGYEQYF. The CDR3 DNA is TGTGCCATAGCGGGAGGGTACGAGCAGTACTTC.

This clone was seen a few times. In DNA form, the CDR3 reads TGCAGCGTTGAAGGTTTGACAGGGTCCTACAATGAGCAGTTCTTC. Protein: CSVEGLTGSYNEQFF. V and J are TRBV29-1 and TRBJ2-1, with 7 bases identical to TRBD1. V lost 1 base and J lost 1; bases outside the gene matches: 4. From germline, CDR1 is SQVTM and CDR2 ANQGSEA. The length of the CDR3 is 15 residues.

With regard to this clone: Other DNA sequences in this sample translate to the same CDR3. The V and J genes are TRBV7-2 and TRBJ2-5; the D is unclear. The V and J ends lost 1 base and 1 base respectively, with 1 base between them. CDR1 is SGHTA and CDR2 is FQGNSA in the germline V gene. The CDR3 consists of 12 residues. CDR3 DNA sequence: TGTGCCAGCAGCTTAGGCCAAGAGACCCAGTACTTC. Its protein product is CASSLGQETQYF.

This rearrangement joins TRBV5-1 to TRBJ1-5; maybe TRBD1 (5 bases). This CDR3 is built from 16 residues. Trimming took 4 bases from V and 6 from J, leaving 20 bases between them. CDR1 SGHRS and CDR2 YFSETQ come from the germline V gene. Here the CDR3 DNA reads TGCGCCAGCAGCCCCGGGGCAGGGCCAAATAGTCAGCCCCAGCATTTT. Its protein is CASSPGAGPNSQPQHF.

This clone appeared a few times. V usage is TRBV30 and J usage is TRBJ2-7; 7 positions match TRBD2. Per the germline V gene, CDR1 is GTSNPN and CDR2 is SVGIG (reference sequence). Trimming cost V 4 bases and J 2 bases; bases outside gene matches: 5. CDR3 length: 13 amino acids. The CDR3 DNA follows: TGTGCCTGGACCAGGGAGGGGACCTACGAGCAGTACTTC. Translating gives CAWTREGTYEQYF.

With regard to this clone: Its ends do not fully match the called genes, so a read error is possible. The same CDR3 arises from other DNA sequences in this sample as well. The CDR3 region has the DNA TGCGCCAGCAGCCAAGAGGGGAATGAGCAGTTCTTC. It is translated as CASSQEGNEQFF. The chain uses TRBV7-9 and TRBJ2-1; either TRBD1 or TRBD2 may fit D (5 bases each). This CDR3 region has 12 residues. From germline, CDR1 is SEHNR and CDR2 FQNEAQ (reference sequence). Filled out from reference TRBV7-9 and TRBJ2-1, the complete variable domain reads DTGVSQNPRHKITKRGQNVTFRCDPISEHNRLYWYRQTLGQGPEFLTYFQNEAQLEKSRLLSDRFSAERPKGSFSTLEIQRTEQGDSAMYLCASSQEGNEQFFGPGTRLTVL.

This chain joins TRBV28 and TRBJ1-2; D unresolved. This CDR3 has 13 amino acids. V was pared by 5 bases and J by 0 bases, with 7 bases between. Germline lookup yields CDR1 MDHEN and CDR2 SYDVKM. CDR3 residues: CASSRQANYGYTF. The CDR3 DNA is TGTGCCAGCAGTCGGCAGGCTAACTATGGCTACACCTTC.

The chain is built from TRBV5-1 and TRBJ1-2; D might be TRBD1 (5 bases). The CDR3 loop spans 17 amino acids. CDR1 is SGHRS and CDR2 is YFSETQ in the germline V gene. V shed 4 bases and J shed 0 bases, with 19 bases lying between them. The chain's CDR3 is CASSRSVGAETNYGYTF. The CDR3 region has the DNA TGCGCCAGCAGCCGGAGCGTCGGGGCAGAAACTAACTATGGCTACACCTTC. The full variable domain, completed using reference TRBV5-1 and TRBJ1-2, is KAGVTQTPRYLIKTRGQQVTLSCSPISGHRSVSWYQQTPGQGLQFLFEYFSETQRNKGNFPGRFSGRQFSNSRSEMNVSTLELGDSALYLCASSRSVGAETNYGYTFGSGTRLTVV.

This chain joins TRBV4-1 and TRBJ2-3, with TRBD1 as a possible D gene (6 bases). V was shortened by 3 bases and J by 6 bases, with 16 bases between the two germline ends. In germline, CDR1 is MGHRA, CDR2 YSYEKL. CDR3 size: 15 residues. This chain's CDR3 is CASSQYSGGMDTQYF. The CDR3 DNA sequence: TGCGCCAGCAGCCAGTACTCTGGGGGCATGGATACGCAGTATTTT.

The chain recombines TRBV10-3 with TRBJ1-1; D not resolved. V dropped 7 bases and J dropped 8 bases, with 17 bases sitting between them. The CDR3 contains 13 residues. CDR1 is ENHRY, CDR2 SYGVKD, per germline. In DNA form, the CDR3 reads TGTGCCATCACATGGGGTCCTCCGGGGGAAGCTTTCTTT. This sequence encodes CAITWGPPGEAFF.